This T cell receptor beta chain was sequenced for a study of T cell repertoires in aging, cancer and after chemotherapy. About the research overall: Paired samples before and after chemotherapy came from chronic lymphocytic leukemia patients on fludarabine- or bendamustine-based regimens.

Notes on the study in general: No conclusions about immunological memory after chemotherapy can be drawn from the repertoire data. Compared with age-matched healthy donors, untreated hematological or solid cancer patients showed higher blood TCR clonality.

The V gene's germline CDR1 is SQVTM and CDR2 ANQGSEA. CDR3 length equals 15 residues. V lost 6 bases to trimming and J lost 5 bases, with 17 bases between them. Rearranged V-D-J TRB sequences were amplified with a mixed TRB-A/B primer pool. From the multiplex PCR reads, TCRdb called clonotypes with MiXCR, one entry per CDR3 protein. The top ten clones hold roughly a tenth of a sample with 10,000 to 15,000 distinct CDR3 sequences, around 30% of them seen once. By sample share, this clonotype is medium-sized. Its specificity is unknown. Peripheral blood genomic DNA, not sorted cells or RNA, was the template.

The sequenced sample was blood. This receptor was identified in a human donor with a blood cancer. The rearrangement joins TRBV29-1 to TRBJ1-6; the D gene is possibly TRBD1 (6 bases). In DNA, the CDR3 is TGCAGCGTCTTCCGGGACACCTTACATAATTCACCCCTCCACTTT. Its translation is CSVFRDTLHNSPLHF.